This T cell receptor (beta chain) was captured in a study of blood T cell repertoires in COVID-19. Overall study: Spain, Italy and the United States supplied samples that represented acute and convalescent COVID-19. The cDNA or gDNA used as material had been derived from T cells, B-cell-depleted T cells, or PBMCs.

Methods used by the authors: Amplification from reference gene primers served as the basis for estimated nucleated cell counts. Sequenced by immunoSEQ multiplex PCR; TCRdb stores in-frame clones only, minus some. D and trimming were read from the DNA, whereas the V and J calls and clone size are those reported in that table. In the table there are some 30,000 clones, roughly nine tenths of which are singletons. Sequencing was carried out using peripheral blood. The sequence was collected from a human donor in a cohort sampled during active COVID-19.

CDR3 nucleotide sequence: TGCAGCGTTTGGGTGGGACAGATCAACACCGGGGAGCTGTTTTTT. Its translation: CSVWVGQINTGELFF. This chain connects TRBV29-1 to TRBJ2-2; 7 bases map to TRBD1. This CDR3 has 15 amino acids. V lost 5 bases and J lost 2; bases outside the gene matches: 8. Germline V lookup: CDR1 SQVTM, CDR2 ANQGSEA.